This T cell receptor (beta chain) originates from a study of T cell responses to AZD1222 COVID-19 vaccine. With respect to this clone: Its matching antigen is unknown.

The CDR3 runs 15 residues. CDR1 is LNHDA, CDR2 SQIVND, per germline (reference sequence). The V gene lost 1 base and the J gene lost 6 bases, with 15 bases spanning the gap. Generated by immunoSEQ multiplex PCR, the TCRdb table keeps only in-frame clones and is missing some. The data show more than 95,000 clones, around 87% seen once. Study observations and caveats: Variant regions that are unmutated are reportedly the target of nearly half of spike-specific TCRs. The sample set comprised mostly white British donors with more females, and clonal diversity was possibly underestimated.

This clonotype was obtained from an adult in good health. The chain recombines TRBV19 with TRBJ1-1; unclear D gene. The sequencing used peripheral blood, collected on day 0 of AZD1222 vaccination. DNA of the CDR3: TGTGCCAGTAGTATAGTGAACATACTCGGCGCTGAAGCTTTCTTT. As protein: CASSIVNILGAEAFF.